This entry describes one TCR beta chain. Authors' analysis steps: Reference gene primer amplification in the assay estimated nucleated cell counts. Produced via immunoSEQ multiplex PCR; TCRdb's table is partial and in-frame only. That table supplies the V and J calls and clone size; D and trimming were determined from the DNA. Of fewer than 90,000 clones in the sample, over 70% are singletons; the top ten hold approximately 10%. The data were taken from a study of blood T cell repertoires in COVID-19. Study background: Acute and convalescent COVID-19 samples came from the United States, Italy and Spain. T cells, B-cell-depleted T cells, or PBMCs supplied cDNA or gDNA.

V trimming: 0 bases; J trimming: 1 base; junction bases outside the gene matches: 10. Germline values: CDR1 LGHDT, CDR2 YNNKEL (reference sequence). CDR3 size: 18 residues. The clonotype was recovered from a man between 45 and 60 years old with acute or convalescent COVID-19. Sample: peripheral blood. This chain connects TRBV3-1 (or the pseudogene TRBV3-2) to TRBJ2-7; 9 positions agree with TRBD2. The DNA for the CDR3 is TGTGCCAGCAGCCAAGATGGGGTGGGAGCGGGAGGTTCCTACGAGCAGTACTTC. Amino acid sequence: CASSQDGVGAGGSYEQYF.